Listed below are T cell receptor beta chains from one sample, sequenced in a study of T-cell memory formation after mild COVID-19. Via MiXCR, TCRdb re-called the 5' RACE reads, giving one row per CDR3 protein. The table lists fewer than 250,000 distinct CDR3 sequences, around 19% of them singletons, with approximately 2.4% in the top ten. The sequencing sample was made of PBMCs or a T cell subset sorted from them (not recorded which). These receptors originate from an adult woman who had mild COVID-19 (a few samples of this study predate the infection). Cell type and time point are not known. Both conserved end residues are part of each CDR3. A D gene is named only where the DNA matches it firmly. The listing skips clone size in some rows; elsewhere it reads once, few, many or a size class.

DNA	CDR3	D	V	J	size
TGTGCCAGCAGCCGCAGGGGAGCGGACACTGAAGCTTTCTTT	CASSRRGADTEAFF	-	TRBV3-1	TRBJ1-1	few
TGTGCCAGCAGTGAGGGGCAGGGGCAGTTCTTC	CASSEGQGQFF	-	TRBV2	TRBJ2-1	few
TGTGCCAGCAGTTCCGACAGCTACGAGCAGTACTTC	CASSSDSYEQYF	-	TRBV6-5	TRBJ2-7	-
TGTGCCAGCTCACAGGTAACGGCTGAAGCTTTCTTT	CASSQVTAEAFF	-	TRBV18	TRBJ1-1	-
TGTGCTAGTTGTTTGAGGTATCGGGCTACCCTCTACGAGCAGTACTTC	CASCLRYRATLYEQYF	-	TRBV12-5	TRBJ2-7	-
TGCGCCAGCAGCCAAGATAGGTCGGGCACAGATACGCAGTATTTT	CASSQDRSGTDTQYF	-	TRBV4-3	TRBJ2-3	few
TGTGCCAGCAGTTACACTATCGCGGGGGCTGAAGCTTTCTTT	CASSYTIAGAEAFF	-	TRBV6-2/TRBV6-3	TRBJ1-1	-
TGTGCCAGCAGTCTCCCTTTCTCCTACGAGCAGTACTTC	CASSLPFSYEQYF	-	TRBV28	TRBJ2-7	few
TGTGCCAGCACCCCCGAGGAGGGAATCACACCCCTCCACTTT	CASTPEEGITPLHF	-	TRBV6-6	TRBJ1-6	few
TGCGCCAGCAGCTTGGAGGTGAACACCGGGGAGCTGTTTTTT	CASSLEVNTGELFF	-	TRBV5-1	TRBJ2-2	many
TGTGCCTGGACTCGAGTGGAGACCCAGTACTTC	CAWTRVETQYF	-	TRBV30	TRBJ2-5	few
TGTGCCACCAGTCCCCGAAACACCGGGGAGCTGTTTTTT	CATSPRNTGELFF	-	TRBV24-1	TRBJ2-2	-
TGCGCCAGCAGTCGAGACAAGGGGATTACTGGCTCCTACAATGAGCAGTTCTTC	CASSRDKGITGSYNEQFF	-	TRBV5-1	TRBJ2-1	-
TGTGCCAGCAGTTACTCGTCGGTGCGACTTGCGGGAGGGAGGTACGAGCAGTACTTC	CASSYSSVRLAGGRYEQYF	TRBD2	TRBV6-2/TRBV6-3	TRBJ2-7	-
TGCAGTGCTAGAGATATACGAGGTCAGCCCCAGCATTTT	CSARDIRGQPQHF	-	TRBV20-1	TRBJ1-5	few
TGTGCCAGCTCACCAGGGGCCCAGGCCTCCTACAATGAGCAGTTCTTC	CASSPGAQASYNEQFF	-	TRBV18	TRBJ2-1	few
TGCGCCAGCAAGACTAGCGGGGGGGTAAGTGGTGAGCAGTTCTTC	CASKTSGGVSGEQFF	TRBD2	TRBV5-1	TRBJ2-1	few
TGTGCCAGCAGCCAAGATCCCCAGGGAGGGCCCCTCCACTTT	CASSQDPQGGPLHF	-	TRBV3-1	TRBJ1-6	-
TGTGCCAGCAGTTACAGGGGGGAGACCCAGTACTTC	CASSYRGETQYF	TRBD1	TRBV12-3/TRBV12-4	TRBJ2-5	many
TGTGCCAGCAGCTTCCGGGGGGCCAGGTCCGGGGAGACCCAGTACTTC	CASSFRGARSGETQYF	-	TRBV3-1	TRBJ2-5	many
TGCGCCAGCAGCTCGGACAGGGCCTCCTATAATTCACCCCTCCACTTT	CASSSDRASYNSPLHF	TRBD1	TRBV5-1	TRBJ1-6	-
TGTGCCACAAGTGGGACAGGGGTTATTCAGCCCCAGCATTTT	CATSGTGVIQPQHF	TRBD1	TRBV24-1	TRBJ1-5	-
TGTGCCAGCACCTTCACTAATGAAAAACTGTTTTTT	CASTFTNEKLFF	-	TRBV12-3/TRBV12-4	TRBJ1-4	few
TGTGCCAGCAGCTTGGACAACCGGGGCACCTACGAGCAGTACTTC	CASSLDNRGTYEQYF	-	TRBV7-6	TRBJ2-7	-
TGTGCCAGGGGGAGCCGGGACAGAGCTTACGAGCAGTACTTC	CARGSRDRAYEQYF	TRBD1	TRBV12-3/TRBV12-4	TRBJ2-7	many
TGTGCCAGCAGCGTAGTGGGGCGGGGGCCCATCAATGAGCAGTTCTTC	CASSVVGRGPINEQFF	-	TRBV9	TRBJ2-1	few
TGCGCCAGCAGCGCCGGACGTCCGGACAATGAGCAGTTCTTC	CASSAGRPDNEQFF	-	TRBV5-1	TRBJ2-1	few
TGTGCCAGCAGCCCAGGCTCCCTGGTTTACAATGAGCAGTTCTTC	CASSPGSLVYNEQFF	-	TRBV7-2	TRBJ2-1	-
TGCGCCAGCAGCCAAGGGGTCCTGACAGGGGGGGACACTGAAGCTTTCTTT	CASSQGVLTGGDTEAFF	TRBD1	TRBV4-3	TRBJ1-1	few
TGTGCCAGCAGCGAGGGGCTAACCGAAGGGTCGGAGACCCAGTACTTC	CASSEGLTEGSETQYF	-	TRBV9	TRBJ2-5	-
TGTGCCAGCTCACAGGCAGGCCGCTCTGGGGCCAACGTCCTGACTTTC	CASSQAGRSGANVLTF	-	TRBV18	TRBJ2-6	-
TGTGCCAGCAACCCGACAGGGGCCGGGGCTGAAGCTTTCTTT	CASNPTGAGAEAFF	TRBD1	TRBV6-5	TRBJ1-1	-
TGTGCCAGCAGTTTTTTCGGGGGCAAGGAGTCCTACGAGCAGTACTTC	CASSFFGGKESYEQYF	-	TRBV12-3/TRBV12-4	TRBJ2-7	-
TGTGCCAGCAGCTTGGGCGGTGGGCAGAATTCACCCCTCCACTTT	CASSLGGGQNSPLHF	-	TRBV5-6	TRBJ1-6	-
TGTGCCAGCAGCCCGACAGATAACTATGGCTACACCTTC	CASSPTDNYGYTF	-	TRBV5-4	TRBJ1-2	many
TGTGCCAGCAGCGGGGGGACTAGCGGGAGGTACGAGCAGTACTTC	CASSGGTSGRYEQYF	TRBD2	TRBV5-4	TRBJ2-7	few
TGTGCCAGCAGTCCGGGGGGCGGAGTAACCTACGAGCAGTACTTC	CASSPGGGVTYEQYF	-	TRBV7-2	TRBJ2-7	few
TGTGCCTGGAGTGTACGGGTAAAAGAGACCCAGTACTTC	CAWSVRVKETQYF	-	TRBV30	TRBJ2-5	few
TGCAGCGCCCTTAAGCCGGGGTATAGCTCCTACAATGAGCAGTTCTTC	CSALKPGYSSYNEQFF	-	TRBV29-1	TRBJ2-1	-
TGCAGTGCTAGTAGGTTCGTGTCCTACGAGCAGTACTTC	CSASRFVSYEQYF	-	TRBV20-1	TRBJ2-7	-
TGTGCCAGCAGCTTGGTCGTCCCAGGGTCCCTCCACGAGCAGTACTTC	CASSLVVPGSLHEQYF	-	TRBV5-8	TRBJ2-7	-
TGCGCCAGCAGCTCCCAGAGCGGTCTCTCCTACAATGAGCAGTTCTTC	CASSSQSGLSYNEQFF	-	TRBV5-1	TRBJ2-1	once
TGTGCCAGCAGCCCTACTCCGCCAGGGTGGGGTGAGCAGTTCTTC	CASSPTPPGWGEQFF	-	TRBV12-3/TRBV12-4	TRBJ2-1	-
TGTGCCAGCAGTTTACGAGGGGCCGGCCACGAGCAGTACTTC	CASSLRGAGHEQYF	-	TRBV12-3/TRBV12-4	TRBJ2-7	few
TGTGCCAGTAATAAGGATGCGGGAGGCACAGATACGCAGTATTTT	CASNKDAGGTDTQYF	TRBD2	TRBV2	TRBJ2-3	few